The next 8 T cell receptor beta chains were all read from a single sample in a study of T cells in Graves' hyperthyroidism and ophthalmopathy. The CDR3 regions of TCR beta were amplified from RNA transcripts. HTBI primers were the set used in a first-round RT-PCR of the TCR CDR3. Using its own MiXCR run on the multiplex PCR reads, TCRdb lists one record per CDR3 protein. There are more than 500,000 distinct CDR3 sequences in the sample; roughly 45% occur only once, and about 45% lies in the top ten. The sequenced sample was peripheral blood or thyroid tissue (not recorded which). These receptors came from an adult woman with Graves' disease, either hyperthyroidism or ophthalmopathy (not recorded which).

This chain links TRBV2 with TRBJ2-5, with a weak D call TRBD1 (6 bases). CDR1 is SNHLY, CDR2 FYNNEI, per germline. V lost 7 bases, J lost 7 bases, and 19 bases lay in between. The CDR3 totals 14 residues. The CDR3 is CASTTGRLRSTQYF. CDR3 DNA: TGTGCCAGCACAACAGGGCGGTTGAGATCGACCCAGTACTTC. Full variable domain (remainder filled in from reference TRBV2 and TRBJ2-5): EPEVTQTPSHQVTQMGQEVILRCVPISNHLYFYWYRQILGQKVEFLVSFYNNEISEKSEIFDDQFSVERPDGSNFTLKIRSTKLEDSAMYFCASTTGRLRSTQYFGPGTRLLVL.

The table lists this clonotype with a count of one. The gene calls are TRBV9 and TRBJ1-5; D is ambiguous. The CDR3 extends over 13 amino acids. With 2 bases removed from V and 11 bases from J, the gap between germline ends came to 14 bases. Germline CDR1 reads SGDLS; CDR2 reads YYNGEE. In DNA form, the CDR3 reads TGTGCCAGCAGCGTGGGCGGACGAGAGACCCAGCATTTT. It translates to CASSVGGRETQHF.

This clonotype was picked up many times. CDR3 coding DNA: TGTGCCATCAGTGAGGACAGGGGCGGCACTGAAGCTTTCTTT. Its translation is CAISEDRGGTEAFF. The chain carries TRBV10-3 and TRBJ1-1, with 8 bases lining up with TRBD1. CDR3 size: 14 residues. J was trimmed by 4 bases and V by 2 bases; bases with no gene match: 3. Germline assignment: CDR1 ENHRY and CDR2 SYGVKD.

This chain links TRBV15 with TRBJ1-5; a possible D gene is TRBD1 (5 bases). The CDR3 spans 16 residues. Germline values: CDR1 LNHNV, CDR2 YYDKDF (reference sequence). V shed 5 bases and J shed 2 bases, with 16 bases lying between them. The DNA of the CDR3 is TGTGCCACCAGCTCAGACCCAGGGTTTGGCAATCAGCCCCAGCATTTT. As protein: CATSSDPGFGNQPQHF.

This chain links TRBV10-2 with TRBJ1-6; no clear D gene. The germline V gene encodes CDR1 WSHSY and CDR2 SAAADI. Trimming stripped 1 base from V and 9 bases from J, with 19 bases between. The CDR3 contains 17 residues. The CDR3 is CASSEWGTAKEISPLHF. The DNA for the CDR3 is TGCGCCAGCAGTGAGTGGGGAACTGCAAAGGAGATTTCACCCCTCCACTTT.

This chain links TRBV7-9 with TRBJ2-1; unclear D gene. In germline, CDR1 is SEHNR, CDR2 FQNEAQ (reference sequence). This CDR3 contains 14 residues. V was cut by 5 bases and J by 0 bases, with 8 bases left in between. CDR3 in DNA: TGTGCCAGCAGCGTGAGTAGCTCCTACAATGAGCAGTTCTTC. Translating gives CASSVSSSYNEQFF.

The chain combines TRBV19 with TRBJ1-5, with D unclear. V was pared by 2 bases and J by 0 bases, with 8 bases between. This CDR3 contains 15 residues. Per germline, CDR1 LNHDA and CDR2 SQIVND (reference sequence). DNA for the CDR3: TGTGCCAGTAGTATAAGTTCAGCTAGCAATCAGCCCCAGCATTTT. Residues: CASSISSASNQPQHF.

The chain uses TRBV29-1 and TRBJ2-7; 7 nucleotides line up with TRBD1. J gave up 3 bases and V 4 bases, and 6 bases lay outside the gene matches. The CDR3 has 13 amino acids. The germline V gene has CDR1 SQVTM and CDR2 ANQGSEA. The CDR3: CSVGRDRHYEQYF. In DNA, the CDR3 is TGCAGCGTTGGCCGGGACAGACACTACGAGCAGTACTTC.